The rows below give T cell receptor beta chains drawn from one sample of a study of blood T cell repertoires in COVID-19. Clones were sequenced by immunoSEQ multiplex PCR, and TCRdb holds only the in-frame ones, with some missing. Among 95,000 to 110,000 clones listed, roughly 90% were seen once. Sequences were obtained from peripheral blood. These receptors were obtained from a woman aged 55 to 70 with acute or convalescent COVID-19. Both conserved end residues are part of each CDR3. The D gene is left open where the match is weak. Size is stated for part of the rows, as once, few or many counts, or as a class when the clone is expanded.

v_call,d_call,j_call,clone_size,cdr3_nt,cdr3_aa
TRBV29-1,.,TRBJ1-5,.,TGCAGCGTTTTTCAGGGTTTAAGCAATCAGCCCCAGCATTTT,CSVFQGLSNQPQHF
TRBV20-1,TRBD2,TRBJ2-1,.,TGCAGTGCTAGTTCCCCAACTAGCGGGTTATCCAATGAGCAGTTCTTC,CSASSPTSGLSNEQFF
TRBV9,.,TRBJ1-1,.,TGTGCCAGCAGCGTAGACAGGGACACTGAAGCTTTCTTT,CASSVDRDTEAFF
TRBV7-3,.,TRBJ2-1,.,TGTGCCAGCAGCCCCACGGGACTGGGGAACAATGAGCAGTTCTTC,CASSPTGLGNNEQFF
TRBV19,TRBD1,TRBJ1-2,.,TGTGCCAGTAGTATTCGGGGGGACAGGGTGAAAAACTATGGCTACACCTTC,CASSIRGDRVKNYGYTF
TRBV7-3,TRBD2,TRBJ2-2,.,TGTGCCAGCAGCTTACTAGCGGGAGGCCTGAACACCGGGGAGCTGTTTTTT,CASSLLAGGLNTGELFF
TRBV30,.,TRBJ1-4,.,TGTGCCTGGAACCAGGGATTGGGTGAAAAACTGTTTTTT,CAWNQGLGEKLFF
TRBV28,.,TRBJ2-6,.,TGTGCCACCCTGACCAGGGACTCTGGGGCCAACGTCCTGACTTTC,CATLTRDSGANVLTF
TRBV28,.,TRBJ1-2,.,TGTGCCAGCAGTTTGGGGGCCGTGGCTAACTATGGCTACACCTTC,CASSLGAVANYGYTF
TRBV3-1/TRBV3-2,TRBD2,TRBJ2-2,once,TGTGCCAGCAGCCAAGGAGGACTAGCGGGGAACACCGGGGAGCTGTTTTTT,CASSQGGLAGNTGELFF
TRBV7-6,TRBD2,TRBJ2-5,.,TGTGCCAGCAGCTTGAGGACTAGCGGAGGGGCACAAGAGACCCAGTACTTC,CASSLRTSGGAQETQYF
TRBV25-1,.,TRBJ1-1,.,TGTGCCAGCAGGGACATAAACACTGAAGCTTTCTTT,CASRDINTEAFF
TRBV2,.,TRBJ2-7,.,TGTGCCAGCAGAGACCCCGGGCCCAGCGGGCAGTACTTC,CASRDPGPSGQYF
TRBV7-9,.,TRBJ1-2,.,TGTGCCAGCAGCCCAATGACAGGACGGTATGGCTACACCTTC,CASSPMTGRYGYTF
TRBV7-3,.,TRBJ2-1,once,TGTGCCAGCAGCCCCCTTGTGAGCTCCTACAATGAGCAGTTCTTC,CASSPLVSSYNEQFF
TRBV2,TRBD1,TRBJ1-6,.,TGTGCCAGCAGTGAGGAGACAGGGTCTTCACCCCTCCACTTT,CASSEETGSSPLHF
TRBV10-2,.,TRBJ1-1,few,TGCGCCAGCAGCCCCGGGACACCGAACACTGAAGCTTTCTTT,CASSPGTPNTEAFF
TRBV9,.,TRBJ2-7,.,TGTGCCAGCAGCGTAGGCAGCGGTTTATCCTACGAGCAGTACTTC,CASSVGSGLSYEQYF
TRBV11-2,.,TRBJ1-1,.,TGTGCCAGCAGCTTAGGGAGGCGCGGGGCTGCTTTCTTT,CASSLGRRGAAFF
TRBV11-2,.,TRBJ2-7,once,TGTGCCAGCAGCTTCCACCACGGGACACCGGCTTACGAGCAGTACTTC,CASSFHHGTPAYEQYF
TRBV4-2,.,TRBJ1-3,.,TGTGCCAGCAGCCAAGAACGGGGTTCTGCAAGATATTTT,CASSQERGSARYF
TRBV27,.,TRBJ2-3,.,TGTGCCAGCAGTTTAGGCCAGGCAGATACGCAGTATTTT,CASSLGQADTQYF
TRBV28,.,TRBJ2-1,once,TGTGCCAGCAGCCCAGGTGCGTCTGTCTCCTACAATGAGCAGTTCTTC,CASSPGASVSYNEQFF
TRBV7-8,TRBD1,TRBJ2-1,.,TGTGCCAGCAGCTCCGAAGAGGGGACAGGGGCACGATACTCCTACAATGAGCAGTTCTTC,CASSSEEGTGARYSYNEQFF
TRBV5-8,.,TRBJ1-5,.,TGTGCCAGCAGCTTGGTGACAGGTCTTCGAAGCAATCAGCCCCAGCATTTT,CASSLVTGLRSNQPQHF
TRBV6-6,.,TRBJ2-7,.,TGTGCCAGCAGTTACCTCCACACAGCCTACGAGCAGTACTTC,CASSYLHTAYEQYF
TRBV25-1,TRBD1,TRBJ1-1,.,TGTGCCAGCAGTGGGACAGGGGGAACTGAAGCTTTCTTT,CASSGTGGTEAFF
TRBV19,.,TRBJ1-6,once,TGTGCCAGTAGTACCGGACAGAAAAGATTCTATAATTCACCCCTCCACTTT,CASSTGQKRFYNSPLHF
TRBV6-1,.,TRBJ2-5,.,TGTGCCAGCAGTGAACAAGGGGGGGGAAAGGAGACCCAGTACTTC,CASSEQGGGKETQYF
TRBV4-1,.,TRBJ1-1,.,TGCGCCAGCAGCCAAACGGAGATCATGAACACTGAAGCTTTCTTT,CASSQTEIMNTEAFF
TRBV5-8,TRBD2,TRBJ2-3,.,TGTGCCAGCAGCATATTCCTGGCGGGAGTTATCACAGATACGCAGTATTTT,CASSIFLAGVITDTQYF
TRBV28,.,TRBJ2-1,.,TGTGCCAGCACCCCAGGGGAGTCCTACAATGAGCAGTTCTTC,CASTPGESYNEQFF
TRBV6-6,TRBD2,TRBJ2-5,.,TGTGCCAGCAGTCAATCCGGGACTAGCGGGAGGGCCTTAGGTGAAACCCAGTACTTC,CASSQSGTSGRALGETQYF
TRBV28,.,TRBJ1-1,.,TGTGCCAGCAGTATTCGGGTCATGAACACTGAAGCTTTCTTT,CASSIRVMNTEAFF
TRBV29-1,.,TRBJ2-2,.,TGCAGCGTTGCTTGGTGGCCCGGGGTACCCGGGGAGCTGTTTTTT,CSVAWWPGVPGELFF
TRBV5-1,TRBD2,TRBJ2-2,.,TGCGCCAGCAGCCCCAAACCTTCTAGCGGGCCAACCGGGGAGCTGTTTTTT,CASSPKPSSGPTGELFF
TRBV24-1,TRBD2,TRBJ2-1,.,TGTGCCACCAGTGATTCCGGGACTAGTTTTCGCAATGAGCAGTTCTTC,CATSDSGTSFRNEQFF
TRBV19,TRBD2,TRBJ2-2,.,TGTGCCAGTAGTATCGCTAGCGGAGGCACCGGGGAGCTGTTTTTT,CASSIASGGTGELFF
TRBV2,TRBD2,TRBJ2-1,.,TGTGCCAGCAGTGAAGCGCGTCCGCGGGAGGGCCAAAATGAGCAGTTCTTC,CASSEARPREGQNEQFF